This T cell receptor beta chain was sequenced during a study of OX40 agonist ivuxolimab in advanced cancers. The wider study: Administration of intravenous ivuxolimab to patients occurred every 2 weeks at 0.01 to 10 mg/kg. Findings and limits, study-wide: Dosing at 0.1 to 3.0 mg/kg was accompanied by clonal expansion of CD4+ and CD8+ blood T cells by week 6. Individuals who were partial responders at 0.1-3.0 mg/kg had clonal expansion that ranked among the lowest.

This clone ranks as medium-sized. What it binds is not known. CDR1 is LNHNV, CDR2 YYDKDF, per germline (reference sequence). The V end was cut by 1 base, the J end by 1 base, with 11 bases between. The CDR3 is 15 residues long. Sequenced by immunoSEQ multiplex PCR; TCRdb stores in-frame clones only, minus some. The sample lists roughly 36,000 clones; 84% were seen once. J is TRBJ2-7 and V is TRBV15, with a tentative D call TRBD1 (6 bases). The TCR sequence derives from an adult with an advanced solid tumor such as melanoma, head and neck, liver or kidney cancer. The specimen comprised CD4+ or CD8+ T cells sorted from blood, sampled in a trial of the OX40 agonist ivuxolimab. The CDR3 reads CATSRGIQGSYEQYF. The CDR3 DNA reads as TGTGCCACCAGCAGAGGGATACAGGGTTCCTACGAGCAGTACTTC.